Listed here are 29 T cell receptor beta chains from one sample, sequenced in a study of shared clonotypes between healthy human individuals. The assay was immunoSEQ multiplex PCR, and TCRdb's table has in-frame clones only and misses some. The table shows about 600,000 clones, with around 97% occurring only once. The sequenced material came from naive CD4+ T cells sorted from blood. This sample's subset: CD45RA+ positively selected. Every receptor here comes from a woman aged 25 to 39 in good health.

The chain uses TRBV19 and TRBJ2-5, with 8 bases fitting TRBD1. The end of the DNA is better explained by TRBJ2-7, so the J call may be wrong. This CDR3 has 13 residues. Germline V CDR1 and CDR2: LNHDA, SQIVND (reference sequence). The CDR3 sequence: CASSIGQGREQYF. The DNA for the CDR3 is TGTGCCAGTAGTATTGGACAGGGTCGCGAGCAGTACTTC.

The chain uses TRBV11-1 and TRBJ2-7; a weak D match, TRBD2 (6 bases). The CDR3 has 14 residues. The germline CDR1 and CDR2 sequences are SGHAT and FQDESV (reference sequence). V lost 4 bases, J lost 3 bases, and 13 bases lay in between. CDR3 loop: CASSSGLEIYEQYF. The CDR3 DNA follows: TGTGCCAGCAGCTCGGGACTCGAGATCTACGAGCAGTACTTC.

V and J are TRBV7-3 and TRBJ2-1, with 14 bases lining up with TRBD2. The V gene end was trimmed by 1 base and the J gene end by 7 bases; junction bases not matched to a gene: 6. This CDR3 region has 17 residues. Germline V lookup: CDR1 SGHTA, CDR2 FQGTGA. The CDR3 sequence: CASSLMGTSGSRNEQFF. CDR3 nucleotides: TGTGCCAGCAGCTTAATGGGGACTAGCGGGAGCAGGAATGAGCAGTTCTTC. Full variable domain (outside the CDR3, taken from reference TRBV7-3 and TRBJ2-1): GAGVSQTPSNKVTEKGKYVELRCDPISGHTALYWYRQSLGQGPEFLIYFQGTGAADDSGLPNDRFFAVRPEGSVSTLKIQRTERGDSAVYLCASSLMGTSGSRNEQFFGPGTRLTVL.

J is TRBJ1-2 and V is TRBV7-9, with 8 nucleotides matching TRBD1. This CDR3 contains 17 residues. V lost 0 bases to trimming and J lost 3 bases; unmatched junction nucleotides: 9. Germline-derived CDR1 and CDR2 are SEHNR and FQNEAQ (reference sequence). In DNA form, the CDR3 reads TGTGCCAGCAGCTTAGCGCTACAGGGGGGTATCTACTATGGCTACACCTTC. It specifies CASSLALQGGIYYGYTF.

CDR3 in amino acids: CASSKETGVPYEQYF. In DNA form, the CDR3 reads TGTGCCAGCAGTAAGGAGACAGGGGTTCCCTACGAGCAGTACTTC. The J gene is TRBJ2-7, the V gene TRBV2, with 8 bases identical to TRBD1. The CDR3 extends over 15 amino acids. CDR1 and CDR2 from the germline V gene are SNHLY and FYNNEI. V lost 5 bases, J lost 2 bases, and 8 bases stayed unmatched.

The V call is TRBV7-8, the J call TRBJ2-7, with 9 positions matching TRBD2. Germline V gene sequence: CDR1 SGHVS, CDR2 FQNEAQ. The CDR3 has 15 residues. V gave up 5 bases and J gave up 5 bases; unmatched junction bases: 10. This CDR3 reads CASSMRNSGSHEQYF. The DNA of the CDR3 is TGTGCCAGCAGCATGAGGAATAGCGGGAGTCACGAGCAGTACTTC.

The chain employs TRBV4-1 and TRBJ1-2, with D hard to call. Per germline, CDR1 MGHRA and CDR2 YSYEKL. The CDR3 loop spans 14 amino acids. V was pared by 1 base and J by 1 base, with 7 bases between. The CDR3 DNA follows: TGCGCCAGCAGCCAAGGGCGGCTTAACTATGGCTACACCTTC. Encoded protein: CASSQGRLNYGYTF.

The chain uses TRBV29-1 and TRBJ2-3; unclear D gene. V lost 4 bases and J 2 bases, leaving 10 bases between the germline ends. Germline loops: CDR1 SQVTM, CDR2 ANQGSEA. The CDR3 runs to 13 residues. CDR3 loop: CSVGAQITDTQYF. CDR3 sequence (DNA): TGCAGCGTTGGTGCGCAGATCACAGATACGCAGTATTTT.

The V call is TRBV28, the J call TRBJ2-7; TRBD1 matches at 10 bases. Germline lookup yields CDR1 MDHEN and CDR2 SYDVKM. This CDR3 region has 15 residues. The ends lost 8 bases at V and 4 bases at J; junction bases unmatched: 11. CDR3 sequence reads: CASGDTGTGVYEQYF. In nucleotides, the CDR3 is TGTGCCAGCGGCGATACTGGGACAGGGGTTTACGAGCAGTACTTC.

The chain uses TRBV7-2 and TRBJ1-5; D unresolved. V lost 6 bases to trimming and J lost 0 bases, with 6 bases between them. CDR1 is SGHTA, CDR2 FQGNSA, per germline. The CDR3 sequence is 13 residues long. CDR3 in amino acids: CASSQYSNQPQHF. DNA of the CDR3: TGTGCCAGCAGTCAATATAGCAATCAGCCCCAGCATTTT.

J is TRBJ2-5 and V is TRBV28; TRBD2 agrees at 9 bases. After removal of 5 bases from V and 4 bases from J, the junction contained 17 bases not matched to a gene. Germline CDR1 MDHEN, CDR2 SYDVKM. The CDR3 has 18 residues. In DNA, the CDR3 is TGTGCCAGCAGTCTTTCTCCGGGACTAGCATTATGGGGAGAGACCCAGTACTTC. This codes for CASSLSPGLALWGETQYF.

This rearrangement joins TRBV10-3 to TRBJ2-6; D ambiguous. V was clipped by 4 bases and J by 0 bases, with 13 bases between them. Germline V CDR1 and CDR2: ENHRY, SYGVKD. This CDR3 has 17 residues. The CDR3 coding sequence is TGTGCCATCAGTGCACGGCACCGAAACTCTGGGGCCAACGTCCTGACTTTC. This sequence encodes CAISARHRNSGANVLTF.

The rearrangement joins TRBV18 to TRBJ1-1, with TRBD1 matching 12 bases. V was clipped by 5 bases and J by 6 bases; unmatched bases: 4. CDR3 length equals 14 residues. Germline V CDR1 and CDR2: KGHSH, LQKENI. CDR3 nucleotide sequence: TGTGCCAGCTCATCGGGACAGGGGGCCGCTGAAGCTTTCTTT. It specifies CASSSGQGAAEAFF.

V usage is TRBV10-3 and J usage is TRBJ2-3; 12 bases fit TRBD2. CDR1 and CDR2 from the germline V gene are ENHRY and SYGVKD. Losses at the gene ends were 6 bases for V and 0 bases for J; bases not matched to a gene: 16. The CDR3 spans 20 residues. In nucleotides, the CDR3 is TGTGCCATCAGACCCGGACTAGCGGGGAGAACCCAACCGAGCACAGATACGCAGTATTTT. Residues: CAIRPGLAGRTQPSTDTQYF.

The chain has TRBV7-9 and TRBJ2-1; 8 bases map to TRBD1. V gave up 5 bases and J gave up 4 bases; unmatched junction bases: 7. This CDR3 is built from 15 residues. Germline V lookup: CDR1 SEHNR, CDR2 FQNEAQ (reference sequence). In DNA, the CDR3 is TGTGCCAGCAGCCGTGGACAGGGCACTTACAATGAGCAGTTCTTC. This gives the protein CASSRGQGTYNEQFF.

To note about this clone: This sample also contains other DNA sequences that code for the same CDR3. The CDR3 protein is CASSLFGYEQYF. Here the CDR3 DNA reads TGTGCCAGCAGTTTATTTGGATACGAGCAGTACTTC. This chain links TRBV28 with TRBJ2-7; no reliable D call. The CDR3 is 12 amino acids. V was shortened by 1 base and J by 4 bases, with 5 bases between the two germline ends. CDR1 is MDHEN and CDR2 is SYDVKM in the germline V gene.

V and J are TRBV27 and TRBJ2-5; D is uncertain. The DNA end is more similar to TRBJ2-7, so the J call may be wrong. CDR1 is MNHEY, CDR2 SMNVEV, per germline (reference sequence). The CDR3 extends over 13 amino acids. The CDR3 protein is CASSLYRDYEQYF. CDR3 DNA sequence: TGTGCCAGCAGTTTGTACAGAGACTACGAGCAGTACTTC.

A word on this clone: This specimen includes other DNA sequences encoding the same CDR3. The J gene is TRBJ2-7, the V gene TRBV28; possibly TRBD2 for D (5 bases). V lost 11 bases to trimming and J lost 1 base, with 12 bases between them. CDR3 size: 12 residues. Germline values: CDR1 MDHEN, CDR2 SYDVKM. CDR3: CASSSGSYEQYF. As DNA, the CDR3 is TGTGCCTCCTCAAGCGGTTCCTACGAGCAGTACTTC.

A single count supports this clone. For the CDR3, the DNA is TGTGCCAGCAGTTATCGGGATTCCTATAGCAATCAGCCCCAGCATTTT. Translated: CASSYRDSYSNQPQHF. The chain combines TRBV6-6 with TRBJ1-5, with D uncertain. This CDR3 has 16 amino acids. V lost 3 bases and J lost 0, with 12 bases in between. CDR1 and CDR2 (germline): MNHNY, SVGAGI (reference sequence).

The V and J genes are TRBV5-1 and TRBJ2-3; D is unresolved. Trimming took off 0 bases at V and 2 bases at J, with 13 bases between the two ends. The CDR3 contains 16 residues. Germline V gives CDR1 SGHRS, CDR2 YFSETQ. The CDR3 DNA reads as TGCGCCAGCAGCTTGGTCGGCCGGATGTCCACAGATACGCAGTATTTT. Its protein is CASSLVGRMSTDTQYF.

CDR3 sequence: CASSLGTGGYATNEKLFF. The CDR3 region has the DNA TGTGCCAGCAGCCTGGGCACTGGCGGATATGCAACTAATGAAAAACTGTTTTTT. This chain joins TRBV5-4 and TRBJ1-4; D gene unclear. The CDR3 runs 18 residues. V lost 4 bases and J 0 bases, leaving 19 bases between the germline ends. CDR1 and CDR2 (germline): SGHNT, YYREEE (reference sequence).

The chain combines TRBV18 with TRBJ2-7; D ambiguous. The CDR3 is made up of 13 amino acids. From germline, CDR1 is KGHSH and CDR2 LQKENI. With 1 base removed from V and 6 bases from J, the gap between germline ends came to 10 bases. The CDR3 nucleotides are TGTGCCAGCTCACCACAAGGACGGCCCGAGCAGTACTTC. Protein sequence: CASSPQGRPEQYF.

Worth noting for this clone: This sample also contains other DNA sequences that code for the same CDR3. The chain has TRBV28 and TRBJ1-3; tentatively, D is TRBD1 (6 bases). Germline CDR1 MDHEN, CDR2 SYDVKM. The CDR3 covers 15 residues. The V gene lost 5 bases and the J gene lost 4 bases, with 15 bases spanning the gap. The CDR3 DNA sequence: TGTGCCAGCAGTCTGCCGGGGGCAAGAGGAAACACCATATATTTT. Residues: CASSLPGARGNTIYF.

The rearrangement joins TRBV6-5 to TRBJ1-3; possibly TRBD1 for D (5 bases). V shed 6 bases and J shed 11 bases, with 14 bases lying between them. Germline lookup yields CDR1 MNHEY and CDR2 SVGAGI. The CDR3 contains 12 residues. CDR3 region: CASRGGRRAIYF. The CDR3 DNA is TGTGCCAGCAGGGGGGGACGGAGGGCCATATATTTT.

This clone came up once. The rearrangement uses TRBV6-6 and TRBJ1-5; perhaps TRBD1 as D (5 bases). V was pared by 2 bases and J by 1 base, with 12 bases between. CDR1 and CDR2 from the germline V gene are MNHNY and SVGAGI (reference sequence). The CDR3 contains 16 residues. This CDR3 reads CASSYKAQGSNQPQHF. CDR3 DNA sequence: TGTGCCAGCAGTTACAAGGCCCAGGGAAGCAATCAGCCCCAGCATTTT.

The CDR3 spells CASSPTGAGDTQYF. DNA of the CDR3: TGCGCCAGCAGCCCGACAGGGGCGGGAGATACGCAGTATTTT. The chain carries TRBV10-2 and TRBJ2-3, with 8 positions matching TRBD1. Germline lookup yields CDR1 WSHSY and CDR2 SAAADI. The CDR3 spans 14 residues. V dropped 6 bases and J dropped 5; count of bases not matched to a gene: 7.

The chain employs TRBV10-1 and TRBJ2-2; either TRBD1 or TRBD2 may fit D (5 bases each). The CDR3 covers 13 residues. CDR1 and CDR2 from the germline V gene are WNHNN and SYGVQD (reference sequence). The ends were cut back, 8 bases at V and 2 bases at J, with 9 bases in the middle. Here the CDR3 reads CASGTDNTGELFF. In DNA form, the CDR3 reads TGCGCCAGCGGGACCGATAACACCGGGGAGCTGTTTTTT.

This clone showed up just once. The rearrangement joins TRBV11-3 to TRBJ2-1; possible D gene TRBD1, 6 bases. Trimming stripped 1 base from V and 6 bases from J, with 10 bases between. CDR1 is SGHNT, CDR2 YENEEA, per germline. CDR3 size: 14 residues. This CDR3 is CASSLGQGPNEQFF. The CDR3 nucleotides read TGTGCCAGCAGCTTAGGGCAGGGGCCCAATGAGCAGTTCTTC. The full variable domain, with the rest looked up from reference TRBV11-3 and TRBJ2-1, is EAGVVQSPRYKIIEKKQPVAFWCNPISGHNTLYWYLQNLGQGPELLIRYENEEAVDDSQLPKDRFSAERLKGVDSTLKIQPAELGDSAVYLCASSLGQGPNEQFFGPGTRLTVL.

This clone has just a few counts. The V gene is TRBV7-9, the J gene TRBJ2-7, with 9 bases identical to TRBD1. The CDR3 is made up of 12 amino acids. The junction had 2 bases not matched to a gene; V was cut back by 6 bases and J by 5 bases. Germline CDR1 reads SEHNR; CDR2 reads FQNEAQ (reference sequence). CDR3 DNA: TGTGCCAGCAGAGGGGACAGGGACGAGCAGTACTTC. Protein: CASRGDRDEQYF.